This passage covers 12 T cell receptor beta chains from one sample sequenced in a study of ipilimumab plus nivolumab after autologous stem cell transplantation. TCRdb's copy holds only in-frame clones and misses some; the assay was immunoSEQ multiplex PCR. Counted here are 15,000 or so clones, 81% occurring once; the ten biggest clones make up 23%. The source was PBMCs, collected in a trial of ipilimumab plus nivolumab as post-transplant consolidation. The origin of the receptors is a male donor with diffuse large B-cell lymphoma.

This CDR3 is CASSLAAGTNTGELFF. CDR3 sequence (DNA): TGTGCCAGCAGCTTAGCGGCAGGAACGAACACCGGGGAGCTGTTTTTT. The V gene is TRBV7-2, the J gene TRBJ2-2; D is unresolved. The CDR3 spans 16 residues. V lost 0 bases and J lost 0, with 8 bases in between. Germline CDR1 is SGHTA and CDR2 is FQGNSA. The whole variable domain, filled in from reference TRBV7-2 and TRBJ2-2, reads GAGVSQSPSNKVTEKGKDVELRCDPISGHTALYWYRQSLGQGLEFLIYFQGNSAPDKSGLPSDRFSAERTGGSVSTLTIQRTQQEDSAVYLCASSLAAGTNTGELFFGEGSRLTVL.

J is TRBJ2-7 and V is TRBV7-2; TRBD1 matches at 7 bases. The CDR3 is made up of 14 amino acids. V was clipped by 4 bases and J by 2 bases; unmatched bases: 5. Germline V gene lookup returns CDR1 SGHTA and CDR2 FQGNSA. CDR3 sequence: CASSYRTGPYEQYF. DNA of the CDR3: TGTGCCAGCAGCTACCGGACAGGACCCTACGAGCAGTACTTC.

This CDR3 reads CASSESFFQRNTIYF. In nucleotides, the CDR3 is TGTGCCAGCAGTGAGTCTTTTTTTCAGCGAAACACCATATATTTT. The genes are TRBV2 and TRBJ1-3; D not resolved. Germline V lookup: CDR1 SNHLY, CDR2 FYNNEI. The ends were cut back, 3 bases at V and 5 bases at J, with 14 bases in the middle. The CDR3 loop spans 15 amino acids.

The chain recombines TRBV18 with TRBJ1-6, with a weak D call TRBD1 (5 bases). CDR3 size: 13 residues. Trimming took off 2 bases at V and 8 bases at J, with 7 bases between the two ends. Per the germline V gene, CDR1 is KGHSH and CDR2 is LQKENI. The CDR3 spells CASSPGGDSPLHF. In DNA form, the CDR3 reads TGTGCCAGCTCACCAGGGGGGGATTCACCCCTCCACTTT.

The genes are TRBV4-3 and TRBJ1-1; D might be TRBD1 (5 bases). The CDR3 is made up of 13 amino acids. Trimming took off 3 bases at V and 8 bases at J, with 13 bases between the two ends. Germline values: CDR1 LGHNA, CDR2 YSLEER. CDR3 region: CASSHPTGQEAFF. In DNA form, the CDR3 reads TGCGCCAGCAGCCACCCTACGGGGCAGGAAGCTTTCTTT.

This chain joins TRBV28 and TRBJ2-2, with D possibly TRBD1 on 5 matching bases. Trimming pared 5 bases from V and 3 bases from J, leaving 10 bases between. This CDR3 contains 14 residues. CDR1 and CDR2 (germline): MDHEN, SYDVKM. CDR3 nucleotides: TGTGCCAGCAGTCGCCCAGGGTACACCGGGGAGCTGTTTTTT. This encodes CASSRPGYTGELFF.

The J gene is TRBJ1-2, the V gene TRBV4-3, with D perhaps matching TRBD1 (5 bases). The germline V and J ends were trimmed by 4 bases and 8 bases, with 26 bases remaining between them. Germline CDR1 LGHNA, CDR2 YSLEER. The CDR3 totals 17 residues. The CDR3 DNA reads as TGCGCCAGCAGCCCTCGCGCTCCGGGGGAGGAACCGGTCGGCTACACCTTC. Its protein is CASSPRAPGEEPVGYTF.

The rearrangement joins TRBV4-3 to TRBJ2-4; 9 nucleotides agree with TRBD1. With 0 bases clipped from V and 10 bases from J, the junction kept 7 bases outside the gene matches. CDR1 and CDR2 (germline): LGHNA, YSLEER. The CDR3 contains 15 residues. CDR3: CASSQEDRGSSIQYF. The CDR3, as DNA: TGCGCCAGCAGCCAAGAAGACAGGGGGTCGTCAATTCAGTACTTC.

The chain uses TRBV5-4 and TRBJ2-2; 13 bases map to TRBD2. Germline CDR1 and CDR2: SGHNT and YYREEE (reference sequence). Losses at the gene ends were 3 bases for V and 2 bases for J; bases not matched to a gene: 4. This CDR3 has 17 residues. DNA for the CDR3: TGTGCCAGCAGCTCGGGACTAGCGGGGCAAAACACCGGGGAGCTGTTTTTT. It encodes CASSSGLAGQNTGELFF. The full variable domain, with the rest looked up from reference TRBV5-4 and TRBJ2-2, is ETGVTQSPTHLIKTRGQQVTLRCSSQSGHNTVSWYQQALGQGPQFIFQYYREEENGRGNFPPRFSGLQFPNYSSELNVNALELDDSALYLCASSSGLAGQNTGELFFGEGSRLTVL.

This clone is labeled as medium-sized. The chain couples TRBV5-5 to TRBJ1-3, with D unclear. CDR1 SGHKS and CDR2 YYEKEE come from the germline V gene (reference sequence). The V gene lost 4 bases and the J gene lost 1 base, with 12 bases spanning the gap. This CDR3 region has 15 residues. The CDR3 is CASSPAGLSGNTIYF. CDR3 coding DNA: TGTGCCAGCAGCCCAGCAGGCCTTTCTGGAAACACCATATATTTT.

This chain's CDR3 is CASSVGVWTGGDSPLHF. CDR3 nucleotide sequence: TGTGCCAGCAGCGTAGGTGTTTGGACAGGGGGGGATTCACCCCTCCACTTT. This sequence joins TRBV9 and TRBJ1-6; 10 nucleotides agree with TRBD1. The germline CDR1 and CDR2 sequences are SGDLS and YYNGEE. The CDR3 has 17 amino acids. The V segment lost 0 bases and the J segment 8 bases; nucleotides outside the gene matches: 8.

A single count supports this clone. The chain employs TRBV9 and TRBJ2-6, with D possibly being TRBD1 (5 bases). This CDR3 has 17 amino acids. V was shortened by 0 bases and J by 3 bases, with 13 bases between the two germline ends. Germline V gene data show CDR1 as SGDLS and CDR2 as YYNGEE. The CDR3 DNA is TGTGCCAGCAGCGTAGGGGCAGGGTTCGGTGGGGCCAACGTCCTGACTTTC. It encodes CASSVGAGFGGANVLTF.